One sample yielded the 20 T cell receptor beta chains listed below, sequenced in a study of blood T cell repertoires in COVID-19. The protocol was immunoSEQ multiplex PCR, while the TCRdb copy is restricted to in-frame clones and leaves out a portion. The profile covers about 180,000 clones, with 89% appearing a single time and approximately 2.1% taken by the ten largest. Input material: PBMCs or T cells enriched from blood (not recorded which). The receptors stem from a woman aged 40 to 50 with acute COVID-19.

DNA of the CDR3: TGTGCCAGCAGCTTAAACAGAGACAATGAGCAGTTCTTC. This gives the protein CASSLNRDNEQFF. The V gene is TRBV7-3, the J gene TRBJ2-1; unclear D gene. Trimming left V 1 base short and J 5 bases short, with 6 bases between. This CDR3 is 13 amino acids long. Germline-derived CDR1 and CDR2 are SGHTA and FQGTGA.

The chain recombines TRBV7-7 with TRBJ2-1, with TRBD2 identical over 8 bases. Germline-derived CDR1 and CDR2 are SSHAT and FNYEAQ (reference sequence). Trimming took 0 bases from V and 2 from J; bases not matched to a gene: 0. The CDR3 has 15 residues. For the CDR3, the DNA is TGTGCCAGCAGCTTAGCCGGGGGGGCCTACAATGAGCAGTTCTTC. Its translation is CASSLAGGAYNEQFF.

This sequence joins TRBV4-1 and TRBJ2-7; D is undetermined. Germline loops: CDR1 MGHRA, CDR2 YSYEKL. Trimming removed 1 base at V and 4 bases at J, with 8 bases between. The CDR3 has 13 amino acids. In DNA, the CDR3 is TGCGCCAGCAGCCAAGGCGTGAGTTACGAGCAGTACTTC. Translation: CASSQGVSYEQYF.

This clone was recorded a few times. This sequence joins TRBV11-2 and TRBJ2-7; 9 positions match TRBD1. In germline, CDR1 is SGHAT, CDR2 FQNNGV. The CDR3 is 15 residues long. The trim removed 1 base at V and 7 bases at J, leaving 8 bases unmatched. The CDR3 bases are TGTGCCAGCAGCTTAGTCAGGACAGGGGTGCATGAGCAGTACTTC. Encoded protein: CASSLVRTGVHEQYF.

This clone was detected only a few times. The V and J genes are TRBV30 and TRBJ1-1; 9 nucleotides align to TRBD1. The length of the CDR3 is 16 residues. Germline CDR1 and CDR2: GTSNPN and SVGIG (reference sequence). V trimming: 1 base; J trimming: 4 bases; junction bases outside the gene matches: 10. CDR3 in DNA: TGTGCCTGGAGTGCACTGACAGGGGGGAAGGGCACTGAAGCTTTCTTT. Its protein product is CAWSALTGGKGTEAFF.

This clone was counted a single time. In DNA form, the CDR3 reads TGTGCCTGGAGATACCAGGGGGGTAACTATGGCTACACCTTC. Translation: CAWRYQGGNYGYTF. The chain combines TRBV30 with TRBJ1-2, with 7 bases matching TRBD1. The CDR3 is 14 residues long. Unmatched junction bases numbered 5, after V lost 3 bases and J lost 1 base. Looked up from germline, CDR1 is GTSNPN and CDR2 is SVGIG (reference sequence).

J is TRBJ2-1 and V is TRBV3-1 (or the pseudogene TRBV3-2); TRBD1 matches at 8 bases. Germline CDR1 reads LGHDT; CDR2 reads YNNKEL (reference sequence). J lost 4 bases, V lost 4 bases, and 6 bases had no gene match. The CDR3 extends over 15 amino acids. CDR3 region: CASSPPGGWYNEQFF. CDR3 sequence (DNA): TGTGCCAGCAGCCCCCCAGGGGGCTGGTACAATGAGCAGTTCTTC.

The CDR3 protein is CASSQELAGRTEAFF. Here the CDR3 DNA reads TGTGCCAGCAGCCAAGAACTGGCGGGCCGGACTGAAGCTTTCTTT. The chain is built from TRBV3-1 (or the pseudogene TRBV3-2) and TRBJ1-1; no clear D gene. The CDR3 extends over 15 amino acids. From germline, CDR1 is LGHDT and CDR2 YNNKEL (reference sequence). The V and J ends lost 0 bases and 5 bases respectively, with 13 bases between them.

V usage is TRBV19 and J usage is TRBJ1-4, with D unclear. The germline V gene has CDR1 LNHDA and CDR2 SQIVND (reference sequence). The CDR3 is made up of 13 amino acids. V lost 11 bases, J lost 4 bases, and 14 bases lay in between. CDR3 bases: TGTGCCTGCCAACGGCGGGTTAATGAAAAACTGTTTTTT. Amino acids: CACQRRVNEKLFF.

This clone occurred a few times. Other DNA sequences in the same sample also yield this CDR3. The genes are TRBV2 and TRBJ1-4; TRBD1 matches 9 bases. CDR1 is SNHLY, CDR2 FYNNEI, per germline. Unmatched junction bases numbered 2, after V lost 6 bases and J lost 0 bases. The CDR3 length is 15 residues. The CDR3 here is CASSGQGSTNEKLFF. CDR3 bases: TGTGCCAGCAGCGGACAGGGGTCAACTAATGAAAAACTGTTTTTT.

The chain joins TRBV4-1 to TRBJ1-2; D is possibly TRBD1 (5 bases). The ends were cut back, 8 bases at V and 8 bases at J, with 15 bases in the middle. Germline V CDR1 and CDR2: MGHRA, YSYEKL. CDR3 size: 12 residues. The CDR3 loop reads CASSQWGLGYTF. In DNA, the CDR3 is TGCGCCAGCTCCCAATGGGGCCTGGGCTACACCTTC.

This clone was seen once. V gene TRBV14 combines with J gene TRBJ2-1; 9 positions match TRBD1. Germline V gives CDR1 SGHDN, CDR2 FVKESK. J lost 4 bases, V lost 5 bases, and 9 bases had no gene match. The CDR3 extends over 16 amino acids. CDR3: CASSLRGQGTYNEQFF. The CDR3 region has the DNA TGTGCCAGCAGCTTACGGGGACAGGGCACATACAATGAGCAGTTCTTC.

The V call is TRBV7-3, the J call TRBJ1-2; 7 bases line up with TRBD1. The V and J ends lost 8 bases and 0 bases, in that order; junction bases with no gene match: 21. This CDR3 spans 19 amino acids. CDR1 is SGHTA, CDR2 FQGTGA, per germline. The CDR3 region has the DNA TGTGCCAGCCCCTCCGCCGGAGGGGGCTTATTTTACTCTAACTATGGCTACACCTTC. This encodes CASPSAGGGLFYSNYGYTF. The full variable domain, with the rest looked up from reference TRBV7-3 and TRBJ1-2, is GAGVSQTPSNKVTEKGKYVELRCDPISGHTALYWYRQSLGQGPEFLIYFQGTGAADDSGLPNDRFFAVRPEGSVSTLKIQRTERGDSAVYLCASPSAGGGLFYSNYGYTFGSGTRLTVV.

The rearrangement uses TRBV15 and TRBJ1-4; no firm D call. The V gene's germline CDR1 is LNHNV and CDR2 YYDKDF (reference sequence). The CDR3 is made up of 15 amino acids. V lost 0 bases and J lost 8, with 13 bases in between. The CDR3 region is CATSRDQERSEKLFF. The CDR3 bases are TGTGCCACCAGCAGAGATCAGGAAAGATCCGAAAAACTGTTTTTT.

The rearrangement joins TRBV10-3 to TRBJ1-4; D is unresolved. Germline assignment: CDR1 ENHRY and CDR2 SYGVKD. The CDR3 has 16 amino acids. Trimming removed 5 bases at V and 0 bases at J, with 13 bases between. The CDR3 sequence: CAISSQATATNEKLFF. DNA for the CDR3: TGTGCCATCAGTTCTCAGGCTACGGCAACTAATGAAAAACTGTTTTTT.

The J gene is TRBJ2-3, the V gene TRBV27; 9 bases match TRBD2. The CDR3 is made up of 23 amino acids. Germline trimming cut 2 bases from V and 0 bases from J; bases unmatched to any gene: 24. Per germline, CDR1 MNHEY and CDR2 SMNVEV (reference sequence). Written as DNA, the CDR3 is TGTGCCAGCAGTTTACCAAGAACATATCTATCGGACGAGACTAGCGGCAGCACAGATACGCAGTATTTT. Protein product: CASSLPRTYLSDETSGSTDTQYF.

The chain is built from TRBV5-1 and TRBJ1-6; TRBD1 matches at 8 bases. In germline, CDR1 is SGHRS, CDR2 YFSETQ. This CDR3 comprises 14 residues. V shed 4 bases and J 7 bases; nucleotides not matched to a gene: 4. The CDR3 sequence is CASSAGGWNSPLHF. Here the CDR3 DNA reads TGCGCCAGCAGCGCAGGGGGCTGGAATTCACCCCTCCACTTT.

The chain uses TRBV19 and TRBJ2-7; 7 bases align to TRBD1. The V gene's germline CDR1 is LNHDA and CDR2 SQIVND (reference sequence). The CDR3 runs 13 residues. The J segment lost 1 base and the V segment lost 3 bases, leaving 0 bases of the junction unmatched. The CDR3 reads CASSMGQSYEQYF. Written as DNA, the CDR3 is TGTGCCAGTAGTATGGGACAGTCCTACGAGCAGTACTTC.

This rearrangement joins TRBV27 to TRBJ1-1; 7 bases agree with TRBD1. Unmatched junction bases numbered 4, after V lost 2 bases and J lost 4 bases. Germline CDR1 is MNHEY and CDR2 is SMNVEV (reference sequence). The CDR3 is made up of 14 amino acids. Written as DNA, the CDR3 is TGTGCCAGCAGTTTAAACAGGGGTGCCACTGAAGCTTTCTTT. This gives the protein CASSLNRGATEAFF.

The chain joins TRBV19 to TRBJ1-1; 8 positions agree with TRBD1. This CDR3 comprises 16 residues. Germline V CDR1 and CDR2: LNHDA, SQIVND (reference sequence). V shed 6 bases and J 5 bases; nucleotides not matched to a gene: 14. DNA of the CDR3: TGTGCCAGTAGCGGACGACAGGGGAGTGTAGCTACTGAAGCTTTCTTT. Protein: CASSGRQGSVATEAFF.